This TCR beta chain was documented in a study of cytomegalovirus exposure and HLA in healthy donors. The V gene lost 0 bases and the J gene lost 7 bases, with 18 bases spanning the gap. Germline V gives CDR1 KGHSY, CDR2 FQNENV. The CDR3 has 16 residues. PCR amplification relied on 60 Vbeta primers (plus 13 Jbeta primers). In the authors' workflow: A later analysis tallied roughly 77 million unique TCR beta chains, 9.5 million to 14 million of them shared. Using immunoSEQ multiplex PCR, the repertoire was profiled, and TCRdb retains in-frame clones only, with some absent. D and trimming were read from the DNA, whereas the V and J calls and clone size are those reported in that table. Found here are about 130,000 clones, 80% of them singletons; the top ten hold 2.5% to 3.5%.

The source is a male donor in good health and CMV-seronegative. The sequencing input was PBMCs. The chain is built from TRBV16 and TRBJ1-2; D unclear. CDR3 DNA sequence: TGTGCCAGCAGCCAATCCACAGTGGATGTATCGTCTGGCTACACCTTC. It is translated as CASSQSTVDVSSGYTF.